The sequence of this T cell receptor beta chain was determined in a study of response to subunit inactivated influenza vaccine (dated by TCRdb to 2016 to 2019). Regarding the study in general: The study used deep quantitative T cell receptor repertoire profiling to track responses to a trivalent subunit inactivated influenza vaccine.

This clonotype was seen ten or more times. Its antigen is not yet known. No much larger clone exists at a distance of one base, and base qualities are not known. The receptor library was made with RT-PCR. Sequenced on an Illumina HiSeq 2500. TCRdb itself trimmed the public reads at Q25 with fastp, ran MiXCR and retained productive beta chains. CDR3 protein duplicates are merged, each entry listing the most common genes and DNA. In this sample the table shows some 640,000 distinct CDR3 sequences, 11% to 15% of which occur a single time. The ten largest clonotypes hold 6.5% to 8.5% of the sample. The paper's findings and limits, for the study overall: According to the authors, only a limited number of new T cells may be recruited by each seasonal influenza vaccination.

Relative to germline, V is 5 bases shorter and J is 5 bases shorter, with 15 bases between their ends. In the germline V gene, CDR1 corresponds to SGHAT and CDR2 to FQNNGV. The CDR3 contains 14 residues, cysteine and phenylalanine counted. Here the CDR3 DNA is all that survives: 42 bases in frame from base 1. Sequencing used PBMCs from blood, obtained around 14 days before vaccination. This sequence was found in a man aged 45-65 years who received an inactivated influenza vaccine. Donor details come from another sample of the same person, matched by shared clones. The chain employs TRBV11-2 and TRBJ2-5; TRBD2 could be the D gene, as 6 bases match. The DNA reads TGTGCCAGCAGCCCCCAAGGAGGGAGTGAGACCCAGTACTTC. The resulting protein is CASSPQGGSETQYF.